These 2 T cell receptor beta chains were all obtained from the same sample, sequenced in a study of beta chain features in type 1 diabetes. The study's findings and limits: TCRB CDR3 length was moderately but significantly reduced in all four CD4+ subsets of Type 1 diabetes patients.

These receptors are not linked to any known antigen. Expressed TCRB transcripts were sequenced because the isolated RNA had all been reverse transcribed beforehand. Using immunoSEQ multiplex PCR, the repertoire was profiled, and TCRdb retains in-frame clones only, with some absent. This table has roughly 180,000 clones, around 8% appearing once. The source material was central memory CD4+ T cells from blood. These receptors all come from a woman in her thirties or forties with type 1 diabetes.

The V gene is TRBV5-6, the J gene TRBJ1-6, with no clear D. Germline CDR1 reads SGHDT; CDR2 reads YYEEEE. The CDR3 consists of 14 residues. The germline V and J ends were trimmed by 0 bases and 10 bases, with 11 bases remaining between them. CDR3 nucleotides: TGTGCCAGCAGCTTGGAGCAGGTTGTCTCACCCCTCCACTTT. This encodes CASSLEQVVSPLHF.

The rearrangement joins TRBV9 to TRBJ2-5, with D possibly TRBD1 on 5 matching bases. Germline V gene sequence: CDR1 SGDLS, CDR2 YYNGEE. The CDR3 has 14 amino acids. V was pared by 4 bases and J by 6 bases, with 16 bases between. CDR3 coding DNA: TGTGCCAGCAGCCCCGACAGTACCGCACAGACCCAGTACTTC. It specifies CASSPDSTAQTQYF. The entire variable domain, with the rest obtained from reference TRBV9 and TRBJ2-5, is as follows: DSGVTQTPKHLITATGQRVTLRCSPRSGDLSVYWYQQSLDQGLQFLIQYYNGEERAKGNILERFSAQQFPDLHSELNLSSLELGDSALYFCASSPDSTAQTQYFGPGTRLLVL.